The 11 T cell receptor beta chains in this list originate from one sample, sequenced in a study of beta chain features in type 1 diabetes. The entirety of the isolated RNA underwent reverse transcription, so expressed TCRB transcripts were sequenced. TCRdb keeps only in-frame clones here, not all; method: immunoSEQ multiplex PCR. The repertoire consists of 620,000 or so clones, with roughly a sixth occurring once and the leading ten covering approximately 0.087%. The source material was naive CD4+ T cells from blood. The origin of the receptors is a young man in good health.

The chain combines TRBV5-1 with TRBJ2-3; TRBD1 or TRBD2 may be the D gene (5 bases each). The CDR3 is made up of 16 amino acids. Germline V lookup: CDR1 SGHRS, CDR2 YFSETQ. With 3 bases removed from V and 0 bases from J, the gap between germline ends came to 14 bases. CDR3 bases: TGCGCCAGCAGCTCCGGGACGAAGGGGAGCACAGATACGCAGTATTTT. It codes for CASSSGTKGSTDTQYF.

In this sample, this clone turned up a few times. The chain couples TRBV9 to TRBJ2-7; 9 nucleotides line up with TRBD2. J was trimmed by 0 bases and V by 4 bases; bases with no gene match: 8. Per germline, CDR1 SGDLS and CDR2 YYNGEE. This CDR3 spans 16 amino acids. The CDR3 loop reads CASSPQAGGSSYEQYF. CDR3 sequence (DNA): TGTGCCAGCAGCCCTCAAGCGGGGGGTTCCTCCTACGAGCAGTACTTC.

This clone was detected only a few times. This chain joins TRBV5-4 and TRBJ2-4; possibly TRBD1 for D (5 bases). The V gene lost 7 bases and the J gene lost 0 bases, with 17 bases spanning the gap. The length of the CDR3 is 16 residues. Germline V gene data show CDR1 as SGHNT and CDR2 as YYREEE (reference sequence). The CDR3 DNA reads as TGTGCCAGCCGCTCTGGGGCGGATCTAGCCAAAAACATTCAGTACTTC. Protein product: CASRSGADLAKNIQYF.

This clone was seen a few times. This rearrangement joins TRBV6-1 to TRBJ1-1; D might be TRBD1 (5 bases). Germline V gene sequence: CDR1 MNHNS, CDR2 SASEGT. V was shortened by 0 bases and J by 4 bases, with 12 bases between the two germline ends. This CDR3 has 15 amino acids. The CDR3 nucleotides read TGTGCCAGCAGTGAAGCGTCGGGGCGGGGCACTGAAGCTTTCTTT. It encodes CASSEASGRGTEAFF.

The CDR3 reads CASSLARNTGELFF. CDR3 coding DNA: TGCGCCAGCAGCTTGGCACGGAACACCGGGGAGCTGTTTTTT. The genes are TRBV5-1 and TRBJ2-2; no definite D call. The CDR3 length is 14 residues. Germline lookup yields CDR1 SGHRS and CDR2 YFSETQ. Between the trimmed V and J ends, which lost 0 bases and 1 base, there was a span of 4 bases.

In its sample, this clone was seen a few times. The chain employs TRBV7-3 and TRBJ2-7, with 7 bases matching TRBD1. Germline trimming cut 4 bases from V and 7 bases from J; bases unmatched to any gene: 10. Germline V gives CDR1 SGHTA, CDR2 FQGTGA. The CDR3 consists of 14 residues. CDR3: CASSSGTVVTEQYF. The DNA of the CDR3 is TGTGCCAGCAGCTCAGGGACAGTTGTCACAGAGCAGTACTTC.

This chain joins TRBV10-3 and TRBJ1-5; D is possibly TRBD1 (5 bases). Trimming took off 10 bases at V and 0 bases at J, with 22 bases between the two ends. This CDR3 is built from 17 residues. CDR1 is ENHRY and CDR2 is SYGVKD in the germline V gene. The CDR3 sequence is CATSRTAGGDSNQPQHF. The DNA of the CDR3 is TGTGCCACCTCTCGAACGGCGGGGGGAGATAGCAATCAGCCCCAGCATTTT.

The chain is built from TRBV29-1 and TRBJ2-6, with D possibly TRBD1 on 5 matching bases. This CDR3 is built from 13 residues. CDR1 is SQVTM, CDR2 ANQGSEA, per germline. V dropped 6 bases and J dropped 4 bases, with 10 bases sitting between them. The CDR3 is CSVTVLGANVLTF. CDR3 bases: TGCAGCGTGACAGTTCTCGGGGCCAACGTCCTGACTTTC. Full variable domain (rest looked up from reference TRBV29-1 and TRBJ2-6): SAVISQKPSRDICQRGTSLTIQCQVDSQVTMMFWYRQQPGQSLTLIATANQGSEATYESGFVIDKFPISRPNLTFSTLTVSNMSPEDSSIYLCSVTVLGANVLTFGAGSRLTVL.

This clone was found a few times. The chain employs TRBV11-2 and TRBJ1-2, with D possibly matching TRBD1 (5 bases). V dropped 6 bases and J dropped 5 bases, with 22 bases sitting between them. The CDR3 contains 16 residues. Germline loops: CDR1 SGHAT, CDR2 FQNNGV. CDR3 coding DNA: TGTGCCAGCAGACCCCCGGGACGCCGGACCGCGTATGGCTACACCTTC. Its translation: CASRPPGRRTAYGYTF.

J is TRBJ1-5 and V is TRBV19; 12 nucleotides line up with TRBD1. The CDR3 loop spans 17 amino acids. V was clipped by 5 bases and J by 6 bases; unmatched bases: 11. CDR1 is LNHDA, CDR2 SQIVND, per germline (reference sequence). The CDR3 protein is CASSYSPGQGAGQPQHF. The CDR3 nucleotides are TGTGCCAGTAGTTACTCTCCGGGACAGGGGGCTGGTCAGCCCCAGCATTTT.

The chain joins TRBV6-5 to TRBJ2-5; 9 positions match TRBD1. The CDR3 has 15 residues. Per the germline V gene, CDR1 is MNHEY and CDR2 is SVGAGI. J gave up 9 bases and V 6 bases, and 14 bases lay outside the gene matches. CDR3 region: CASSRTGVNRGAQYF. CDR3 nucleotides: TGTGCCAGCAGCCGGACAGGGGTAAACCGGGGGGCCCAGTACTTC.